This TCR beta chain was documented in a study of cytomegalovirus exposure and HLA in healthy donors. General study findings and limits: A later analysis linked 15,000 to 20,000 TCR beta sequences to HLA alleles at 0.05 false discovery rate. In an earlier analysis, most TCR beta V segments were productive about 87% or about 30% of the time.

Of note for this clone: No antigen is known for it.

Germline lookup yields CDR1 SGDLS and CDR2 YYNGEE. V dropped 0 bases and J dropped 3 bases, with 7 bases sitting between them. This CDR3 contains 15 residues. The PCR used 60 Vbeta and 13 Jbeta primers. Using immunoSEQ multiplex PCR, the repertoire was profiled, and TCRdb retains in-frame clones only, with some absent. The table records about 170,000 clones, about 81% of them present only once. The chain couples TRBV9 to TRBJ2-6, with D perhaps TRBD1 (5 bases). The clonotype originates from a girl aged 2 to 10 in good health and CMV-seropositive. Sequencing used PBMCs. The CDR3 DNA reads TGTGCCAGCAGCGTAGCAAGGGGTGGGGCCAACGTCCTGACTTTC. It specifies CASSVARGGANVLTF.